Shown below are 23 T cell receptor beta chains from a single sample sequenced in a study of siplizumab effects on memory and regulatory T cells (dated 2019 in TCRdb). Library creation used the immunoSEQ multiplex PCR assay. Here the immuneACCESS table is served through TCRdb, limited to in-frame sequences with V and J called. Missing clones are a known gap in these copies; in checked studies unresolved V genes cover under half, and the rest lacks a known reason. This sample gives 65,000 to 90,000 clones in total; approximately 93% of them show up just once. Clones ranked in the top ten supply roughly 5% of the sample. Sequenced sample: CD8+ T cells sorted from blood. These receptors were collected from a human donor in good health.

This sequence joins TRBV6-5 and TRBJ2-1; the D is unclear. Germline assignment: CDR1 MNHEY and CDR2 SVGAGI. The CDR3 consists of 13 residues. Between the trimmed V and J ends, which lost 2 bases and 5 bases, there was a span of 7 bases. This CDR3 reads CASSYAENNEQFF. The CDR3 nucleotides read TGTGCCAGCAGTTACGCGGAAAACAATGAGCAGTTCTTC.

The CDR3 sequence is CASRTGGEAFF. CDR3 nucleotide sequence: TGTGCCAGTAGGACGGGGGGGGAAGCTTTCTTT. The rearrangement uses TRBV19 and TRBJ1-1; tentative D call: TRBD1 (5 bases). V was shortened by 6 bases and J by 8 bases, with 10 bases between the two germline ends. There are 11 residues in the CDR3. Germline values: CDR1 LNHDA, CDR2 SQIVND (reference sequence).

The chain is built from TRBV19 and TRBJ1-1, with 10 positions matching TRBD1. The CDR3 has 12 amino acids. CDR1 and CDR2 (germline): LNHDA, SQIVND (reference sequence). The trim removed 11 bases at V and 8 bases at J, leaving 8 bases unmatched. Written as DNA, the CDR3 is TGTGCCGCCCGACAGGGGGCAAAAGAAGCTTTCTTT. Its protein is CAARQGAKEAFF.

The V gene is TRBV7-2, the J gene TRBJ1-1; no clear D. With 1 base removed from V and 1 base from J, the gap between germline ends came to 10 bases. CDR3 length: 15 residues. CDR1 is SGHTA, CDR2 FQGNSA, per germline. CDR3 protein: CASSLGPGANTEAFF. As DNA, the CDR3 is TGTGCCAGCAGCTTAGGCCCAGGAGCGAACACTGAAGCTTTCTTT.

This chain connects TRBV19 to TRBJ1-4; tentative D call: TRBD1 (6 bases). CDR1 is LNHDA, CDR2 SQIVND, per germline (reference sequence). The length of the CDR3 is 17 residues. V was shortened by 5 bases and J by 6 bases, with 22 bases between the two germline ends. The CDR3 sequence: CASSSLAQGPSDEKLFF. The CDR3 DNA reads TGTGCCAGTAGTTCGTTAGCGCAGGGGCCCTCTGATGAAAAACTGTTTTTT. The whole variable domain, filled in from reference TRBV19 and TRBJ1-4, reads DGGITQSPKYLFRKEGQNVTLSCEQNLNHDAMYWYRQDPGQGLRLIYYSQIVNDFQKGDIAEGYSVSREKKESFPLTVTSAQKNPTAFYLCASSSLAQGPSDEKLFFGSGTQLSVL.

The chain has TRBV27 and TRBJ2-1, with D perhaps TRBD2 (6 bases). The CDR3 extends over 17 amino acids. Germline CDR1 MNHEY, CDR2 SMNVEV (reference sequence). V lost 1 base and J lost 10, with 23 bases in between. CDR3 nucleotide sequence: TGTGCCAGCAGTTTATATGGAGGGAAGTCTGGGTTCAGCGAGCAGTTCTTC. Its protein product is CASSLYGGKSGFSEQFF.

The V call is TRBV5-4, the J call TRBJ2-1; possibly TRBD1 or TRBD2 for D (5 bases each). CDR3 length: 14 amino acids. Germline V gene data show CDR1 as SGHNT and CDR2 as YYREEE (reference sequence). Trimming removed 0 bases from V and 4 bases from J, with 8 bases in between. CDR3 protein: CASSLGDGYNEQFF. DNA of the CDR3: TGTGCCAGCAGCTTGGGGGACGGATACAATGAGCAGTTCTTC.

The V gene is TRBV14, the J gene TRBJ1-3; perhaps TRBD1 as D (5 bases). Per germline, CDR1 SGHDN and CDR2 FVKESK. V lost 0 bases, J lost 0 bases, and 9 bases lay in between. This CDR3 spans 16 amino acids. This CDR3 reads CASSQEPGNSGNTIYF. The CDR3 nucleotides read TGTGCCAGCAGCCAAGAACCAGGGAACTCTGGAAACACCATATATTTT.

The chain couples TRBV4-3 to TRBJ2-5; D remains ambiguous. V was pared by 2 bases and J by 5 bases, with 12 bases between. CDR1 and CDR2 (germline): LGHNA, YSLEER. CDR3 size: 14 residues. The CDR3 protein is CASSQWLNGETQYF. The CDR3 coding sequence is TGCGCCAGCAGCCAATGGTTGAACGGGGAGACCCAGTACTTC.

The chain carries TRBV27 and TRBJ1-1; TRBD1 might be the D (6 bases). Germline CDR1 MNHEY, CDR2 SMNVEV (reference sequence). This CDR3 is built from 15 residues. V was cut by 1 base and J by 2 bases, with 11 bases left in between. CDR3 in amino acids: CASSLLGGSNTEAFF. The CDR3, as DNA: TGTGCCAGCAGTTTATTGGGGGGCAGTAACACTGAAGCTTTCTTT.

The rearrangement uses TRBV4-2 and TRBJ2-5; a weak D match, TRBD2 (6 bases). The DNA end favors TRBJ2-7, so the J call may be wrong. Germline V lookup: CDR1 LGHNA, CDR2 YNFKEQ. This CDR3 is built from 14 residues. The CDR3 spells CASSQERGPYEQYF. CDR3 nucleotide sequence: TGTGCCAGCAGCCAAGAGCGGGGTCCCTACGAGCAGTACTTC.

V usage is TRBV5-1 and J usage is TRBJ2-2; unclear D gene. Germline CDR1 reads SGHRS; CDR2 reads YFSETQ. The CDR3 loop spans 13 amino acids. V was clipped by 2 bases and J by 1 base, with 3 bases between them. The CDR3 spells CASSLRNTGELFF. In DNA form, the CDR3 reads TGCGCCAGCAGCTTAAGGAACACCGGGGAGCTGTTTTTT.

J is TRBJ2-5 and V is TRBV11-2, with D possibly matching TRBD2 (6 bases). Germline V CDR1 and CDR2: SGHAT, FQNNGV. This CDR3 is built from 15 residues. V was trimmed by 0 bases and J by 2 bases, leaving 10 bases between them. CDR3 amino acids: CASSLELATQETQYF. Here the CDR3 DNA reads TGTGCCAGCAGCTTAGAACTAGCCACGCAAGAGACCCAGTACTTC. The full variable domain, completed using reference TRBV11-2 and TRBJ2-5, is EAGVAQSPRYKIIEKRQSVAFWCNPISGHATLYWYQQILGQGPKLLIQFQNNGVVDDSQLPKDRFSAERLKGVDSTLKIQPAKLEDSAVYLCASSLELATQETQYFGPGTRLLVL.

V gene TRBV28 combines with J gene TRBJ2-7; D gene ambiguous. The V gene's germline CDR1 is MDHEN and CDR2 SYDVKM. Trimming cost V 5 bases and J 4 bases, with 9 bases left between them. The CDR3 spans 12 residues. In DNA form, the CDR3 reads TGTGCCAGCAGTCCTACTCTATACGAGCAGTACTTC. Translated: CASSPTLYEQYF.

Here the CDR3 reads CASSQDRQGKTEAFF. CDR3 DNA: TGCGCCAGCAGCCAAGATCGGCAGGGTAAAACTGAAGCTTTCTTT. V and J are TRBV4-1 and TRBJ1-1; maybe TRBD1 (5 bases). The germline V gene encodes CDR1 MGHRA and CDR2 YSYEKL. Between the trimmed V and J ends, which lost 0 bases and 5 bases, there was a span of 13 bases. The CDR3 extends over 15 amino acids.

CDR3: CASSELAGAPWEQFF. For the CDR3, the DNA is TGTGCCAGCAGTGAACTAGCGGGGGCCCCTTGGGAGCAGTTCTTC. J is TRBJ2-1 and V is TRBV6-1; 10 bases are a match to TRBD2. The CDR3 totals 15 residues. Per germline, CDR1 MNHNS and CDR2 SASEGT. The V gene end was trimmed by 2 bases and the J gene end by 10 bases; junction bases not matched to a gene: 8.

The rearrangement uses TRBV4-2 and TRBJ2-7, with a weak D call TRBD1 (5 bases). CDR1 is LGHNA and CDR2 is YNFKEQ in the germline V gene. The V and J ends lost 1 base and 3 bases respectively, with 16 bases between them. The CDR3 spans 16 residues. The CDR3 nucleotides are TGTGCCAGCAGCCAAGCCACCGAAGACAGATACTACGAGCAGTACTTC. Translating it yields CASSQATEDRYYEQYF.

The CDR3 protein is CASSPLRTGGEQYF. CDR3 coding DNA: TGCGCCAGCAGCCCCCTTAGGACAGGAGGAGAGCAGTACTTC. V is TRBV4-1 and J is TRBJ2-7; 7 bases agree with TRBD1. The ends lost 4 bases at V and 7 bases at J; junction bases unmatched: 10. The CDR3 is 14 residues long. CDR1 and CDR2 (germline): MGHRA, YSYEKL.

V gene TRBV7-3 combines with J gene TRBJ1-1; 9 nucleotides match TRBD1. V trimming: 2 bases; J trimming: 6 bases; junction bases outside the gene matches: 7. The CDR3 covers 15 residues. Germline V gene sequence: CDR1 SGHTA, CDR2 FQGTGA. CDR3: CASSLFGQGTSEAFF. Here the CDR3 DNA reads TGTGCCAGCAGCTTATTTGGACAGGGGACCTCTGAAGCTTTCTTT.

The chain couples TRBV18 to TRBJ1-3; D is ambiguous. Germline assignment: CDR1 KGHSH and CDR2 LQKENI. V was cut by 0 bases and J by 2 bases, with 8 bases left in between. The CDR3 has 15 residues. This chain's CDR3 is CASSPPPATGNTIYF. In nucleotides, the CDR3 is TGTGCCAGCTCACCACCGCCGGCAACTGGAAACACCATATATTTT.

As concerns this clone: Other DNA sequences within the sample encode an identical CDR3. The chain employs TRBV6-1 and TRBJ2-7; D not resolved. Between the trimmed V and J ends, which lost 8 bases and 3 bases, there was a span of 5 bases. This CDR3 is 10 amino acids long. Looked up from germline, CDR1 is MNHNS and CDR2 is SASEGT. The CDR3 protein is CASSNYEQYF. Here the CDR3 DNA reads TGTGCCAGCTCTAACTACGAGCAGTACTTC.

This chain links TRBV4-1 with TRBJ2-5; TRBD2 is a possible D gene (6 bases). The assigned J gene may be wrong: the sequence end matches TRBJ2-7 better. The CDR3 is 14 amino acids. CDR1 and CDR2 from the germline V gene are MGHRA and YSYEKL. CDR3 region: CASSQDRGTYEQYF. CDR3 sequence (DNA): TGCGCCAGCAGCCAAGATCGGGGGACCTACGAGCAGTACTTC.

The chain recombines TRBV4-2 with TRBJ2-3; 8 bases map to TRBD2. The CDR3 contains 16 residues. The trim removed 0 bases at V and 1 base at J, leaving 3 bases unmatched. Germline lookup yields CDR1 LGHNA and CDR2 YNFKEQ. The CDR3: CASSQDPGGGTDTQYF. DNA for the CDR3: TGTGCCAGCAGCCAAGATCCGGGGGGGGGCACAGATACGCAGTATTTT.